One and the same sample provided the 25 T cell receptor beta chains below, sequenced in a study of blood T cell repertoires in COVID-19. Sequenced by immunoSEQ multiplex PCR; TCRdb stores in-frame clones only, minus some. Here the sample spans more than 70,000 clones, over 75% being singletons. Input material: peripheral blood. These TCRs come from a woman of 80 years or more with acute or convalescent COVID-19.

The V and J genes are TRBV2 and TRBJ2-2; 7 bases are shared with TRBD1. The CDR3 is 15 amino acids. With 5 bases clipped from V and 0 bases from J, the junction kept 3 bases outside the gene matches. From germline, CDR1 is SNHLY and CDR2 FYNNEI. CDR3 region: CASSKDRANTGELFF. Here the CDR3 DNA reads TGTGCCAGCAGTAAAGACAGGGCGAACACCGGGGAGCTGTTTTTT.

This chain joins TRBV3-1 (or the pseudogene TRBV3-2) and TRBJ1-4; D possibly corresponds to TRBD1 (6 bases). The CDR3 has 15 residues. In germline, CDR1 is LGHDT, CDR2 YNNKEL (reference sequence). Trimming shortened V by 3 bases and J by 2 bases, and 10 bases separated the two germline ends. The CDR3 region has the DNA TGTGCCAGCAGCCAGGAAGGGGGTACTAATGAAAAACTGTTTTTT. Protein product: CASSQEGGTNEKLFF.

The rearrangement links TRBV10-3 to TRBJ2-1; 10 bases fit TRBD2. Looked up from germline, CDR1 is ENHRY and CDR2 is SYGVKD. V dropped 4 bases and J dropped 9; count of bases not matched to a gene: 3. The CDR3 loop spans 13 amino acids. The CDR3 sequence is CAISVLAGSEQFF. DNA of the CDR3: TGTGCCATCAGTGTACTAGCGGGGAGTGAGCAGTTCTTC.

The rearrangement joins TRBV2 to TRBJ1-2; D not certain. This CDR3 spans 15 amino acids. The V gene lost 0 bases and the J gene lost 8 bases, with 16 bases spanning the gap. In germline, CDR1 is SNHLY, CDR2 FYNNEI. CDR3: CASSEAYVSRRGYTF. The DNA for the CDR3 is TGTGCCAGCAGTGAAGCGTACGTCAGCCGGCGGGGCTACACCTTC.

V is TRBV6-5 and J is TRBJ1-1; the D is unclear. Trimming removed 2 bases at V and 4 bases at J, with 8 bases between. CDR1 and CDR2 (germline): MNHEY, SVGAGI. The CDR3 covers 13 residues. DNA for the CDR3: TGTGCCAGCAGTTACCCAGGTTCCACTGAAGCTTTCTTT. This translates into CASSYPGSTEAFF.

V gene TRBV29-1 combines with J gene TRBJ2-2; 10 bases are shared with TRBD1. The CDR3 runs to 14 residues. With 6 bases clipped from V and 3 bases from J, the junction kept 4 bases outside the gene matches. Germline V CDR1 and CDR2: SQVTM, ANQGSEA. The CDR3 region is CSVGQGGYTGELFF. In DNA form, the CDR3 reads TGCAGCGTCGGACAGGGGGGGTACACCGGGGAGCTGTTTTTT.

The chain has TRBV7-8 and TRBJ2-4; 8 nucleotides align to TRBD1. Germline CDR1 is SGHVS and CDR2 is FQNEAQ. The CDR3 is made up of 19 amino acids. The V segment lost 1 base and the J segment 0 bases; nucleotides outside the gene matches: 11. CDR3 sequence reads: CASSLGFRGPGLAKNIQYF. CDR3 nucleotides: TGTGCCAGCAGCTTAGGTTTCAGGGGGCCCGGATTAGCCAAAAACATTCAGTACTTC.

The V gene is TRBV5-1, the J gene TRBJ2-3; 9 bases are a match to TRBD1. CDR1 is SGHRS and CDR2 is YFSETQ in the germline V gene. The V and J ends lost 0 bases and 6 bases, in that order; junction bases with no gene match: 2. There are 14 residues in the CDR3. The CDR3 is CASSLDRGLDTQYF. The CDR3 nucleotides are TGCGCCAGCAGCTTGGACAGGGGGCTGGATACGCAGTATTTT.

This clone was observed once. The V call is TRBV10-3, the J call TRBJ1-2, with D hard to call. V lost 0 bases and J lost 8, with 10 bases in between. There are 13 residues in the CDR3. From germline, CDR1 is ENHRY and CDR2 SYGVKD. CDR3 coding DNA: TGTGCCATCAGTGAGTCGTTGTCGGGGGGCTACACCTTC. It yields the protein CAISESLSGGYTF.

V is TRBV11-2 and J is TRBJ2-3, with a tentative D call TRBD1 (6 bases). The germline CDR1 and CDR2 sequences are SGHAT and FQNNGV. CDR3 length: 15 residues. Trimming cost V 1 base and J 1 base, with 9 bases left between them. CDR3 loop: CASSLGGHRTDTQYF. CDR3 in DNA: TGTGCCAGCAGCTTAGGGGGACACCGCACAGATACGCAGTATTTT.

V usage is TRBV27 and J usage is TRBJ1-3; tentative D call: TRBD1 (5 bases). The CDR3 runs 12 residues. The germline gives CDR1 MNHEY, CDR2 SMNVEV (reference sequence). Deletions cut 7 bases from V and 4 bases from J, with 8 bases between. The CDR3 loop reads CASKGQGNTIYF. The CDR3 DNA reads as TGTGCCAGCAAGGGGCAGGGAAACACCATATATTTT.

This chain connects TRBV3-1 (or the pseudogene TRBV3-2) to TRBJ2-7, with TRBD1 matching over 11 bases. The CDR3 is made up of 15 amino acids. J lost 5 bases, V lost 3 bases, and 6 bases had no gene match. The germline V gene has CDR1 LGHDT and CDR2 YNNKEL (reference sequence). CDR3 sequence: CASSHSDRGLNEQYF. The CDR3 bases are TGTGCCAGCAGCCACTCGGACAGGGGGCTCAACGAGCAGTACTTC.

The J gene is TRBJ1-1, the V gene TRBV6-5; D not certain. The CDR3 has 12 residues. V was pared by 6 bases and J by 1 base, with 6 bases between. The germline V gene has CDR1 MNHEY and CDR2 SVGAGI. The CDR3 is CASSRRNTEAFF. The CDR3 DNA follows: TGTGCCAGCAGCCGGAGGAACACTGAAGCTTTCTTT.

This chain links TRBV21-1 with TRBJ2-1; the table names TRBD2, a call not compared with the DNA. TRBV21-1 is labeled a pseudogene. The CDR3 spans 20 residues. The CDR3: CASSKGEGVSGGGPYNEQFF. CDR3 nucleotide sequence: TGTGCCAGCAGCAAAGGGGAGGGTGTGTCTGGCGGGGGACCCTACAATGAGCAGTTCTTC.

This clone was recorded once. The chain carries TRBV25-1 and TRBJ2-2; 7 bases align to TRBD2. CDR1 and CDR2 from the germline V gene are MGHDK and SYGVNS. The CDR3 contains 16 residues. The V gene end was trimmed by 5 bases and the J gene end by 1 base; junction bases not matched to a gene: 7. This CDR3 reads CASSPAGRGNTGELFF. The CDR3 DNA reads TGTGCCAGCAGTCCGGCGGGGAGGGGGAACACCGGGGAGCTGTTTTTT.

This clone has only one observation. The chain recombines TRBV5-4 with TRBJ2-2; 9 bases match TRBD1. The CDR3 has 15 amino acids. Germline V CDR1 and CDR2: SGHNT, YYREEE (reference sequence). J lost 4 bases, V lost 0 bases, and 1 base had no gene match. CDR3 protein: CASSLGDRVTGELFF. The CDR3 region has the DNA TGTGCCAGCAGCTTGGGGGACAGGGTCACCGGGGAGCTGTTTTTT.

The rearrangement joins TRBV7-8 to TRBJ2-5; TRBD2 is a possible D gene (5 bases). Germline CDR1 is SGHVS and CDR2 is FQNEAQ. The CDR3 is 14 amino acids. The germline V and J ends were trimmed by 0 bases and 5 bases, with 10 bases remaining between them. Here the CDR3 DNA reads TGTGCCAGCAGCTTAGCTACCGGCGGGGAGACCCAGTACTTC. It translates to CASSLATGGETQYF.

The chain combines TRBV5-5 with TRBJ2-2; the D gene is possibly TRBD1 (7 bases). V was clipped by 4 bases and J by 2 bases, with 12 bases between them. Germline V CDR1 and CDR2: SGHKS, YYEKEE (reference sequence). The CDR3 runs 15 residues. CDR3 loop: CASSRGTVNTGELFF. CDR3 bases: TGTGCCAGCAGCCGCGGGACAGTAAACACCGGGGAGCTGTTTTTT.

This clone was seen more than once but under ten times. This CDR3 is CASSKRTSGGEGETQYF. Written as DNA, the CDR3 is TGTGCCAGCAGTAAACGGACTAGCGGGGGGGAAGGAGAGACCCAGTACTTC. The V gene is TRBV6-2 or TRBV6-3, the J gene TRBJ2-5; TRBD2 aligns across 15 bases. The V and J ends lost 5 bases and 4 bases, in that order; junction bases with no gene match: 8. This CDR3 region has 17 residues. From germline, CDR1 is MNHEY and CDR2 SVGEGT.

The genes are TRBV2 and TRBJ1-5; D may be TRBD1 (5 bases). The CDR3 is made up of 14 amino acids. V was cut by 4 bases and J by 4 bases, with 11 bases left in between. Germline CDR1 is SNHLY and CDR2 is FYNNEI. DNA for the CDR3: TGTGCCAGCAGTGCGACAGAAACAAATCAGCCCCAGCATTTT. Its translation: CASSATETNQPQHF.

This sequence joins TRBV28 and TRBJ1-5; D ambiguous. V was trimmed by 7 bases and J by 7 bases, leaving 14 bases between them. The CDR3 has 13 residues. Per germline, CDR1 MDHEN and CDR2 SYDVKM. The CDR3 DNA is TGTGCCAGCACCCAACTCCCGGGGCAGCCCCAGCATTTT. It specifies CASTQLPGQPQHF.

V is TRBV5-1 and J is TRBJ2-7; D remains ambiguous. Germline CDR1 and CDR2: SGHRS and YFSETQ. Between the trimmed V and J ends, which lost 1 base and 2 bases, there was a span of 10 bases. This CDR3 is 14 amino acids long. The CDR3 reads CASSLLTETYEQYF. DNA for the CDR3: TGCGCCAGCAGCTTGCTTACAGAAACCTACGAGCAGTACTTC.

The chain carries TRBV29-1 and TRBJ2-1; no clear D gene. In germline, CDR1 is SQVTM, CDR2 ANQGSEA. CDR3 length: 17 residues. V lost 0 bases and J lost 0, with 15 bases in between. DNA for the CDR3: TGCAGCGTTGAAGACAGGCTGCAAACGCTCTCCTACAATGAGCAGTTCTTC. Translation: CSVEDRLQTLSYNEQFF.

This clone was counted a single time. V gene TRBV28 combines with J gene TRBJ1-1, with 9 bases lining up with TRBD1. Germline V gene lookup returns CDR1 MDHEN and CDR2 SYDVKM. With 5 bases clipped from V and 4 bases from J, the junction kept 8 bases outside the gene matches. This CDR3 region has 15 residues. CDR3 loop: CASSTTGGAGTEAFF. CDR3 nucleotides: TGTGCCAGCAGTACCACAGGGGGCGCGGGCACTGAAGCTTTCTTT. Full variable domain (outside the CDR3, taken from reference TRBV28 and TRBJ1-1): DVKVTQSSRYLVKRTGEKVFLECVQDMDHENMFWYRQDPGLGLRLIYFSYDVKMKEKGDIPEGYSVSREKKERFSLILESASTNQTSMYLCASSTTGGAGTEAFFGQGTRLTVV.

The chain combines TRBV9 with TRBJ2-1; 11 bases align to TRBD2. V gave up 0 bases and J gave up 2 bases; unmatched junction bases: 4. The CDR3 loop spans 17 amino acids. The germline V gene encodes CDR1 SGDLS and CDR2 YYNGEE. The CDR3 protein is CASSVGTSGPPYNEQFF. The CDR3 bases are TGTGCCAGCAGCGTAGGGACTAGCGGGCCCCCCTACAATGAGCAGTTCTTC.